The 17 T cell receptor beta chains in this list originate from one sample, sequenced in a study of radiotherapy plus CTLA-4 blockade in lung cancer listed by TCRdb under 2018. Libraries were built with the immunoSEQ multiplex PCR assay. TCRdb re-hosts the immuneACCESS table, in-frame sequences only. Its copies lack some clones; in the studies checked, an unresolved V gene accounts for under half of them, and the cause for the rest is not known. This sample gives about 48,000 clones in total; about 86% of them show up just once. Less than 20% of the sample is held by the ten biggest clonotypes. The sample consisted of peripheral blood, taken from a patient treated with radiotherapy plus ipilimumab. Receptor source: a human donor with non-small cell lung cancer that progressed on radiotherapy plus ipilimumab. Some clones in this sample may be carry-over from other donors' samples.

This clone occurred once. Other nucleotide sequences from this sample produce the same CDR3. The chain is built from TRBV4-3 and TRBJ2-2, with D maybe TRBD1 (5 bases). Trimming took 3 bases from V and 5 from J, leaving 10 bases between them. The length of the CDR3 is 14 residues. Germline V CDR1 and CDR2: LGHNA, YSLEER. For the CDR3, the DNA is TGCGCCAGCAGCCAGGGGCCCTTGACCGGGGAGCTGTTTTTT. Translating it yields CASSQGPLTGELFF.

The CDR3 DNA reads TGTGCCTGGAGTGGGACAGTCCTGAACACTGAAGCTTTCTTT. As protein: CAWSGTVLNTEAFF. V gene TRBV30 combines with J gene TRBJ1-1; maybe TRBD1 (6 bases). Germline loops: CDR1 GTSNPN, CDR2 SVGIG (reference sequence). V lost 1 base and J 0 bases, leaving 9 bases between the germline ends. CDR3 length: 14 amino acids. The full variable domain, rest sourced from reference TRBV30 and TRBJ1-1, is SQTIHQWPATLVQPVGSPLSLECTVEGTSNPNLYWYRQAAGRGLQLLFYSVGIGQISSEVPQNLSASRPQDRQFILSSKKLLLSDSGFYLCAWSGTVLNTEAFFGQGTRLTVV.

The rearrangement links TRBV5-1 to TRBJ1-6; 7 nucleotides match TRBD1. CDR3 length: 15 amino acids. Germline V gene lookup returns CDR1 SGHRS and CDR2 YFSETQ. V lost 4 bases and J lost 9; bases outside the gene matches: 10. CDR3 bases: TGCGCCAGCAGCGCCCAGACAGGGTTTAGTTCACCCCTCCACTTT. It encodes CASSAQTGFSSPLHF.

This clone was detected ten times or more. The chain uses TRBV2 and TRBJ2-7; no definite D call. Germline V gives CDR1 SNHLY, CDR2 FYNNEI. CDR3 size: 12 residues. V lost 6 bases and J lost 0, with 6 bases in between. The CDR3, as DNA: TGTGCCAGCAGCGCAGGCTCCTACGAGCAGTACTTC. Residues: CASSAGSYEQYF.

V usage is TRBV6-6 and J usage is TRBJ2-2; the D is unclear. Germline V gives CDR1 MNHNY, CDR2 SVGAGI (reference sequence). Trimming took 7 bases from V and 4 from J, leaving 19 bases between them. The CDR3 is 16 residues long. CDR3 DNA sequence: TGTGCCAGCACTCAACCCCTATTCACCTCCACCGGGGAGCTGTTTTTT. Translation gives CASTQPLFTSTGELFF.

J is TRBJ1-4 and V is TRBV7-2, with D perhaps TRBD1 (5 bases). V was shortened by 2 bases and J by 3 bases, with 13 bases between the two germline ends. From germline, CDR1 is SGHTA and CDR2 FQGNSA. This CDR3 is built from 16 residues. The CDR3 region is CASSLLGGGANEKLFF. The CDR3 DNA reads as TGTGCCAGCAGCTTATTAGGCGGGGGGGCTAATGAAAAACTGTTTTTT.

This clone was recorded a few times. The chain links TRBV6-5 to TRBJ2-7, with D hard to call. V lost 8 bases and J lost 5, with 16 bases in between. This CDR3 has 13 amino acids. CDR1 is MNHEY, CDR2 SVGAGI, per germline. CDR3 sequence: CASENEQTNEQYF. The CDR3 nucleotides read TGTGCCAGCGAGAACGAACAGACAAACGAGCAGTACTTC.

The rearrangement links TRBV5-6 to TRBJ1-2; a weak D match, TRBD1 (6 bases). The CDR3 totals 16 residues. From germline, CDR1 is SGHDT and CDR2 YYEEEE. Trimming stripped 4 bases from V and 2 bases from J, with 18 bases between. CDR3 region: CASSPRIGGGNYGYTF. CDR3 nucleotides: TGTGCCAGCAGCCCAAGGATTGGGGGCGGAAACTATGGCTACACCTTC.

This chain links TRBV9 with TRBJ2-2; the match to TRBD1 covers 8 bases. The CDR3 runs 15 residues. CDR1 is SGDLS, CDR2 YYNGEE, per germline. Losses at the gene ends were 3 bases for V and 7 bases for J; bases not matched to a gene: 8. CDR3 protein: CASSGDRGGSGELFF. DNA of the CDR3: TGTGCCAGCAGCGGAGACAGGGGAGGAAGCGGGGAGCTGTTTTTT.

Comment on this clone: At one end the junction does not follow the germline gene, possibly because of a read error. The sample holds other DNA sequences that translate to the same CDR3. This sequence joins TRBV9 and TRBJ2-1; 8 positions match TRBD2. CDR3 length equals 12 residues. The germline V gene has CDR1 SGDLS and CDR2 YYNGEE. For the CDR3, the DNA is TGTGCCAGTAGCGCAAGCGGGGGACGGCAGTTCTTC. Its translation: CASSASGGRQFF.

In its sample, this clone was seen a few times. This chain uses TRBV7-8 with TRBJ2-7; 12 bases match TRBD2. This CDR3 comprises 14 residues. Trimming at V came to 1 base and at J to 10 bases, leaving 5 bases not matched to a gene. Germline V gene sequence: CDR1 SGHVS, CDR2 FQNEAQ. CDR3: CASSLDLAGGRQYF. Written as DNA, the CDR3 is TGTGCCAGCAGCTTAGACCTAGCGGGAGGGAGACAGTACTTC.

The V call is TRBV29-1, the J call TRBJ1-1; D is unclear. The V and J ends lost 3 bases and 8 bases respectively, with 7 bases between them. This CDR3 contains 10 residues. From germline, CDR1 is SQVTM and CDR2 ANQGSEA. The CDR3 loop is CSVEIQEAFF. CDR3 DNA sequence: TGCAGCGTTGAGATTCAGGAAGCTTTCTTT.

This clone was observed a few times. The chain uses TRBV18 and TRBJ2-3; a possible D gene is TRBD1 (5 bases). The CDR3 loop spans 14 amino acids. CDR1 is KGHSH and CDR2 is LQKENI in the germline V gene. V dropped 6 bases and J dropped 7 bases, with 17 bases sitting between them. The CDR3 spells CASSPDTLENTQYF. CDR3 in DNA: TGTGCCAGCTCTCCGGACACCCTCGAAAATACGCAGTATTTT.

This rearrangement joins TRBV6-5 to TRBJ2-3; D gene ambiguous. The V end was cut by 2 bases, the J end by 0 bases, with 12 bases between. The CDR3 covers 16 residues. Germline V gene data show CDR1 as MNHEY and CDR2 as SVGAGI. CDR3 DNA sequence: TGTGCCAGCAGTTACGATCGGGTTTCTAGCACAGATACGCAGTATTTT. Encoded protein: CASSYDRVSSTDTQYF.

The V gene is TRBV7-2, the J gene TRBJ2-5; D is unclear. Germline V CDR1 and CDR2: SGHTA, FQGNSA. Trimming cost V 5 bases and J 4 bases, with 11 bases left between them. The CDR3 has 13 amino acids. The CDR3 region is CASSLLSSETQYF. In nucleotides, the CDR3 is TGTGCCAGCAGCCTTCTGAGCTCAGAGACCCAGTACTTC.

The CDR3 is CASSLGLAQYEQYF. As DNA, the CDR3 is TGCGCCAGCAGCTTGGGACTAGCGCAGTACGAGCAGTACTTC. This sequence joins TRBV5-1 and TRBJ2-7, with 8 bases fitting TRBD2. This CDR3 region has 14 residues. The J segment lost 4 bases and the V segment lost 0 bases, leaving 3 bases of the junction unmatched. Germline CDR1 and CDR2: SGHRS and YFSETQ.

The rearrangement links TRBV15 to TRBJ2-3; 9 nucleotides match TRBD1. V shed 5 bases, J shed 5 bases, and the junction held 8 bases outside the gene matches. The CDR3 runs 15 residues. The germline gives CDR1 LNHNV, CDR2 YYDKDF (reference sequence). The DNA for the CDR3 is TGTGCCACCAGCGGGTCTCGACAGGGGGAAGATACGCAGTATTTT. It is translated as CATSGSRQGEDTQYF.